The T cell receptor (beta chain) under discussion was sequenced for a study of neurological immune-mediated disorders. The cDNA was synthesized by 5'RACE incorporating 10-nucleotide random UMIs. A single run covered 15-18 subjects with over 200 million TCR-beta sequences. TCRdb redid the calling of the 5' RACE reads with MiXCR, one entry per CDR3 protein. In the table there are tens of thousands of distinct CDR3 sequences, under 4.5% of which are singletons. The V gene's germline CDR1 is DFQATT and CDR2 SNEGSKA (reference sequence). Trimming stripped 2 bases from V and 0 bases from J, with 13 bases between. The CDR3 extends over 15 amino acids. This clonotype was observed many times. Antigen: not known. Findings and caveats of the study: Expanded clones shared no identical CDR3 amino acid sequences across subjects, which suggested private TCR-beta repertoires in all groups. Phylogenetic grouping assigned the repertoires of 18 of 34 multiple sclerosis patients to a single related-CDR3 cluster, representing a possible signature.

The genes are TRBV20-1 and TRBJ1-1, with a tentative D call TRBD1 (5 bases). The sequenced material came from PBMCs. This TCR derives from a woman between 45 and 65 years old with multiple sclerosis. The CDR3 loop is CSARRGQTMNTEAFF. The CDR3 nucleotides read TGCAGTGCTAGAAGGGGCCAAACAATGAACACTGAAGCTTTCTTT.